These 26 T cell receptor beta chains originate from one sample sequenced in a study of shared clonotypes between healthy human individuals. Produced via immunoSEQ multiplex PCR; TCRdb's table is partial and in-frame only. This table holds around 2.1 million clones, approximately 94% found once. The sequenced material came from naive CD4+ T cells sorted from blood. The subset is: CD45RA+ positively selected. The receptor source for this set is a man younger than 35 in good health.

The gene calls are TRBV30 and TRBJ1-4; a possible D gene is TRBD1 (5 bases). Between the trimmed V and J ends, which lost 3 bases and 8 bases, there was a span of 13 bases. The CDR3 extends over 13 amino acids. Germline V gene data show CDR1 as GTSNPN and CDR2 as SVGIG (reference sequence). CDR3 bases: TGTGCCTGGAGGGGGCGGCCCCAGGAAAAACTGTTTTTT. As protein: CAWRGRPQEKLFF.

Points on this clone: The same CDR3 can be traced to other DNA sequences in this sample. The J gene is TRBJ2-3, the V gene TRBV5-1; the D is unclear. CDR3 length: 13 amino acids. Trimming left V 2 bases short and J 2 bases short, with 6 bases between. Germline V CDR1 and CDR2: SGHRS, YFSETQ. The CDR3 is CASSFGTTDTQYF. The CDR3 DNA sequence: TGCGCCAGCAGCTTTGGCACCACAGATACGCAGTATTTT.

CDR3 region: CASSQVTSPGQSYEQYF. The CDR3 DNA is TGCGCCAGCAGCCAAGTGACAAGCCCGGGACAGAGCTACGAGCAGTACTTC. The rearrangement links TRBV4-3 to TRBJ2-7; 7 bases line up with TRBD1. There are 17 residues in the CDR3. CDR1 is LGHNA and CDR2 is YSLEER in the germline V gene. V was clipped by 1 base and J by 3 bases; unmatched bases: 12.

This rearrangement joins TRBV5-1 to TRBJ1-2; D ambiguous. V was clipped by 0 bases and J by 7 bases, with 10 bases between them. The CDR3 is 13 amino acids. Germline V lookup: CDR1 SGHRS, CDR2 YFSETQ. The CDR3 protein is CASSLASGGGYTF. In DNA, the CDR3 is TGCGCCAGCAGCTTGGCATCGGGAGGTGGCTACACCTTC.

This clone is a singleton in its sample. The CDR3: CASRRDSNNSPLHF. The CDR3 nucleotides read TGTGCCAGCAGGAGGGACAGCAACAATTCACCCCTCCACTTT. The chain recombines TRBV2 with TRBJ1-6; 7 bases match TRBD1. The CDR3 is 14 residues long. Germline V gives CDR1 SNHLY, CDR2 FYNNEI. Losses at the gene ends were 6 bases for V and 7 bases for J; bases not matched to a gene: 6.

This rearrangement joins TRBV7-9 to TRBJ1-1, with 8 bases lining up with TRBD1. The CDR3 is 14 amino acids. The germline V gene encodes CDR1 SEHNR and CDR2 FQNEAQ (reference sequence). Germline trimming cut 0 bases from V and 10 bases from J; bases unmatched to any gene: 7. Written as DNA, the CDR3 is TGTGCCAGCAGCTTAGCGACAGGGGAATTGCGAGCTTTCTTT. Amino acids: CASSLATGELRAFF. The full variable domain, in which reference TRBV7-9 and TRBJ1-1 provide the parts outside the CDR3, is DTGVSQNPRHKITKRGQNVTFRCDPISEHNRLYWYRQTLGQGPEFLTYFQNEAQLEKSRLLSDRFSAERPKGSFSTLEIQRTEQGDSAMYLCASSLATGELRAFFGQGTRLTVV.

The chain is built from TRBV5-1 and TRBJ1-1; the match to TRBD1 covers 7 bases. The length of the CDR3 is 15 residues. Germline trimming cut 1 base from V and 4 bases from J; bases unmatched to any gene: 7. Germline V lookup: CDR1 SGHRS, CDR2 YFSETQ. CDR3 sequence: CASSLRGQGGTEAFF. The CDR3 bases are TGCGCCAGCAGCTTGAGAGGCCAGGGGGGCACTGAAGCTTTCTTT.

This rearrangement joins TRBV9 to TRBJ2-2; no definite D call. V shed 4 bases and J shed 1 base, with 11 bases lying between them. This CDR3 comprises 15 residues. In germline, CDR1 is SGDLS, CDR2 YYNGEE. The CDR3 protein is CASSPQPKNTGELFF. As DNA, the CDR3 is TGTGCCAGCAGCCCGCAGCCAAAGAACACCGGGGAGCTGTTTTTT. Supplemented by reference TRBV9 and TRBJ2-2, the full variable domain reads DSGVTQTPKHLITATGQRVTLRCSPRSGDLSVYWYQQSLDQGLQFLIQYYNGEERAKGNILERFSAQQFPDLHSELNLSSLELGDSALYFCASSPQPKNTGELFFGEGSRLTVL.

The chain employs TRBV2 and TRBJ2-3, with 12 positions matching TRBD2. CDR3 length: 16 residues. Germline CDR1 is SNHLY and CDR2 is FYNNEI. J lost 3 bases, V lost 6 bases, and 7 bases had no gene match. CDR3 bases: TGTGCCAGCAGCCCAACGACTAGCGGGGGTACAGATACGCAGTATTTT. This gives the protein CASSPTTSGGTDTQYF.

The chain employs TRBV6-1 and TRBJ1-5, with 8 bases identical to TRBD1. V shed 7 bases and J 6 bases; nucleotides not matched to a gene: 11. Per the germline V gene, CDR1 is MNHNS and CDR2 is SASEGT. The CDR3 loop spans 15 amino acids. CDR3 bases: TGTGCCAGCAATTCCGGGACAGGTTATCGTCAGCCCCAGCATTTT. Its protein is CASNSGTGYRQPQHF.

The chain joins TRBV7-2 to TRBJ2-1, with a weak D call TRBD1 (5 bases). Germline assignment: CDR1 SGHTA and CDR2 FQGNSA. V lost 6 bases to trimming and J lost 4 bases, with 16 bases between them. This CDR3 region has 15 residues. This CDR3 reads CASRPTDSLYNEQFF. CDR3 DNA: TGTGCCAGCAGACCCACTGACAGCTTGTACAATGAGCAGTTCTTC.

Written as DNA, the CDR3 is TGTGCCAGCAGCTTAGTTTCGGCGCAGTATTTT. The encoded protein is CASSLVSAQYF. The chain joins TRBV7-2 to TRBJ2-3, with D unresolved. The CDR3 consists of 11 residues. Per the germline V gene, CDR1 is SGHTA and CDR2 is FQGNSA. Between the trimmed V and J ends, which lost 1 base and 10 bases, there was a span of 6 bases.

The chain employs TRBV5-8 and TRBJ1-2; TRBD1 might be the D (6 bases). The germline V gene has CDR1 SGHTS and CDR2 YDEGEE. This CDR3 has 16 amino acids. The V gene lost 0 bases and the J gene lost 4 bases, with 16 bases spanning the gap. In nucleotides, the CDR3 is TGTGCCAGCAGCTTGGGCCCTGGGACACAGAGCTATGGCTACACCTTC. Its protein product is CASSLGPGTQSYGYTF.

The CDR3 loop is CASSLGGAATGAEAFF. CDR3 sequence (DNA): TGTGCCAGCAGTTTGGGAGGGGCCGCAACCGGCGCTGAAGCTTTCTTT. V usage is TRBV28 and J usage is TRBJ1-1; D might be TRBD1 (5 bases). Germline-derived CDR1 and CDR2 are MDHEN and SYDVKM. Trimming took off 3 bases at V and 6 bases at J, with 20 bases between the two ends. CDR3 length: 16 residues.

The V gene is TRBV6-5, the J gene TRBJ1-2, with D unresolved. This CDR3 has 14 residues. Germline V gene data show CDR1 as MNHEY and CDR2 as SVGAGI. The V gene lost 7 bases and the J gene lost 4 bases, with 16 bases spanning the gap. CDR3 sequence reads: CASTRKEGRYGYTF. Here the CDR3 DNA reads TGTGCCAGCACCCGGAAGGAAGGGCGCTATGGCTACACCTTC.

This clone was seen once. The chain uses TRBV7-9 and TRBJ2-7; unclear D gene. The germline gives CDR1 SEHNR, CDR2 FQNEAQ (reference sequence). V was trimmed by 1 base and J by 12 bases, leaving 13 bases between them. The CDR3 contains 12 residues. The DNA of the CDR3 is TGTGCCAGCAGCTTAGACAGCCCCTTGAGGTACTTC. As protein: CASSLDSPLRYF.

V gene TRBV5-1 combines with J gene TRBJ2-5; D may be TRBD2 (5 bases). CDR3 length: 14 amino acids. The V gene's germline CDR1 is SGHRS and CDR2 YFSETQ. V dropped 4 bases and J dropped 0 bases, with 10 bases sitting between them. The CDR3 DNA sequence: TGCGCCAGCAGCGCTGGGGAGTACCAAGAGACCCAGTACTTC. The encoded protein is CASSAGEYQETQYF.

The chain employs TRBV9 and TRBJ2-1; no firm D call. Trimming took 0 bases from V and 4 from J, leaving 11 bases between them. CDR1 and CDR2 from the germline V gene are SGDLS and YYNGEE. CDR3 size: 15 residues. CDR3 DNA: TGTGCCAGCAGCGTAGGGGTCGGAACTTACAATGAGCAGTTCTTC. This translates into CASSVGVGTYNEQFF. Together with reference TRBV9 and TRBJ2-1, the CDR3 gives the full variable domain: DSGVTQTPKHLITATGQRVTLRCSPRSGDLSVYWYQQSLDQGLQFLIQYYNGEERAKGNILERFSAQQFPDLHSELNLSSLELGDSALYFCASSVGVGTYNEQFFGPGTRLTVL.

This clone appeared a single time. This chain connects TRBV11-3 to TRBJ2-1; TRBD1 matches at 9 bases. The CDR3 has 17 residues. Germline CDR1 and CDR2: SGHNT and YENEEA. Losses at the gene ends were 1 base for V and 5 bases for J; bases not matched to a gene: 9. This CDR3 is CASSLGDRDRVNNEQFF. In nucleotides, the CDR3 is TGTGCCAGCAGCTTAGGGGACCGGGACAGGGTAAACAATGAGCAGTTCTTC.

The chain has TRBV7-3 and TRBJ2-1; TRBD2 aligns across 7 bases. The CDR3 is 14 residues long. V lost 3 bases to trimming and J lost 4 bases; unmatched junction nucleotides: 3. Germline CDR1 is SGHTA and CDR2 is FQGTGA. DNA for the CDR3: TGTGCCAGCAGCTTCAGCGGGGATTACAATGAGCAGTTCTTC. Translated, it gives CASSFSGDYNEQFF.

The J gene is TRBJ1-2, the V gene TRBV19; D gene ambiguous. This CDR3 comprises 12 residues. The V gene's germline CDR1 is LNHDA and CDR2 SQIVND (reference sequence). With 3 bases removed from V and 4 bases from J, the gap between germline ends came to 6 bases. CDR3 loop: CASSIKSYGYTF. The DNA of the CDR3 is TGTGCCAGTAGTATTAAGTCCTATGGCTACACCTTC. Variable domain in full (rest from reference TRBV19 and TRBJ1-2): DGGITQSPKYLFRKEGQNVTLSCEQNLNHDAMYWYRQDPGQGLRLIYYSQIVNDFQKGDIAEGYSVSREKKESFPLTVTSAQKNPTAFYLCASSIKSYGYTFGSGTRLTVV.

The chain couples TRBV6-4 to TRBJ2-7, with TRBD2 matching over 9 bases. The J segment lost 4 bases and the V segment lost 4 bases, leaving 11 bases of the junction unmatched. CDR3 length equals 16 residues. CDR1 is MRHNA and CDR2 is SNTAGT in the germline V gene. CDR3 nucleotides: TGTGCCAGCAGTGTGGGCGGGAGGGATCATCTATACGAGCAGTACTTC. Residues: CASSVGGRDHLYEQYF.

V and J are TRBV29-1 and TRBJ2-7, with 7 bases fitting TRBD1. V shed 7 bases, J shed 1 base, and the junction held 7 bases outside the gene matches. CDR3 length: 13 amino acids. Germline V gene data show CDR1 as SQVTM and CDR2 as ANQGSEA. This CDR3 is CSARTGGSYEQYF. The CDR3 DNA sequence: TGCAGCGCCAGGACAGGTGGGTCCTACGAGCAGTACTTC.

In nucleotides, the CDR3 is TGTGCCAGCAGCTTGCTAGCGGGAGGTCGCACCGGGGAGCTGTTTTTT. Protein: CASSLLAGGRTGELFF. The chain employs TRBV7-2 and TRBJ2-2; 11 positions match TRBD2. Germline CDR1 and CDR2: SGHTA and FQGNSA. This CDR3 has 16 residues. Trimming took 3 bases from V and 4 from J; bases not matched to a gene: 4.

This clone was seen a handful of times. At the DNA level, this CDR3 is encoded by other sequences in the same sample as well. The chain combines TRBV30 with TRBJ2-7; a weak D match, TRBD2 (6 bases). The V end lost 1 base, the J end lost 5 bases, and 9 bases lay between the germline ends. Per the germline V gene, CDR1 is GTSNPN and CDR2 is SVGIG (reference sequence). The CDR3 totals 12 residues. The CDR3 DNA reads as TGTGCCTGGAGTGGGACGGGAGACGAGCAGTACTTC. Translation: CAWSGTGDEQYF.

The V gene is TRBV21-1, the J gene TRBJ2-7; the table gives TRBD2 as D, unverified against the DNA. TRBV21-1 represents a pseudogene. This CDR3 contains 17 residues. The CDR3 spells CASSEGHRGGPQYEQYF. For the CDR3, the DNA is TGTGCCAGCAGCGAAGGCCACCGGGGGGGCCCTCAGTACGAGCAGTACTTC.